The 5 T cell receptor beta chains given below trace back to one sample, sequenced in a study of T cells of healthy individuals. TCRdb re-called the 5' RACE reads with MiXCR, one entry per CDR3 protein. The sample has 63,000 or so distinct CDR3 sequences, around 15% seen once; the top ten hold approximately 4.8%. Source of these receptors: a human donor in good health.

The chain joins TRBV5-1 to TRBJ1-4; D is unresolved. CDR1 is SGHRS, CDR2 YFSETQ, per germline. Trimming took 3 bases from V and 5 from J, leaving 17 bases between them. The CDR3 totals 16 residues. The CDR3 DNA reads TGCGCCAGCAGCTCTTCACCTCGGGGTCTCAATGAAAAACTGTTTTTT. Translation gives CASSSSPRGLNEKLFF. Variable domain in full (rest from reference TRBV5-1 and TRBJ1-4): KAGVTQTPRYLIKTRGQQVTLSCSPISGHRSVSWYQQTPGQGLQFLFEYFSETQRNKGNFPGRFSGRQFSNSRSEMNVSTLELGDSALYLCASSSSPRGLNEKLFFGSGTQLSVL.

This clonotype was detected many times. The chain links TRBV21-1 to TRBJ1-4. TRBV21-1 is given as a pseudogene. The CDR3 is made up of 16 amino acids. The CDR3 loop is CASSKSRVTTNEKLFF. The CDR3 coding sequence is TGTGCCAGCAGCAAAAGTAGGGTCACAACTAATGAAAAACTGTTTTTT.

The CDR3 sequence: CASSLTRNTEAFF. The CDR3 DNA is TGTGCCAGCAGCCTTACCAGGAACACTGAAGCTTTCTTT. V and J are TRBV6-6 and TRBJ1-1, with D unresolved. Germline V CDR1 and CDR2: MNHNY, SVGAGI (reference sequence). Trimming took off 6 bases at V and 1 base at J, with 9 bases between the two ends. CDR3 length equals 13 residues.

This clonotype was detected ten times or more. This chain connects TRBV27 to TRBJ1-4; possible D gene TRBD1, 6 bases. Trimming took 5 bases from V and 4 from J, leaving 14 bases between them. This CDR3 has 15 amino acids. From germline, CDR1 is MNHEY and CDR2 SMNVEV (reference sequence). CDR3 in DNA: TGTGCCAGCAGTCCGCGGACAGCTAATAATGAAAAACTGTTTTTT. Translating it yields CASSPRTANNEKLFF.

This clonotype has just a few counts. The chain couples TRBV2 to TRBJ2-5; D is unresolved. The CDR3 loop spans 16 amino acids. Germline V gene data show CDR1 as SNHLY and CDR2 as FYNNEI. V was shortened by 7 bases and J by 4 bases, with 22 bases between the two germline ends. The CDR3 loop reads CASTDLAIGGGETQYF. The CDR3 DNA sequence: TGTGCCAGCACCGACCTGGCTATTGGTGGTGGAGAGACCCAGTACTTC.